Below, 22 T cell receptor beta chains from the same sample are listed, as sequenced in a study of identical twins. Via MiXCR, TCRdb re-called the 5' RACE reads, giving one row per CDR3 protein. The table includes around 690,000 distinct CDR3 sequences, around 20% detected once. These same records also appear under a second study, on T cells expressing NK-cell markers.

The sequenced sample consisted of PBMCs. These receptors were obtained from a woman under 30 in good health.

The rearrangement links TRBV6-1 to TRBJ1-1; possible D gene TRBD1, 5 bases. The CDR3 loop spans 14 amino acids. V was cut by 7 bases and J by 7 bases, with 19 bases left in between. CDR1 MNHNS and CDR2 SASEGT come from the germline V gene. The CDR3 DNA follows: TGTGCCAGCACCTCAGGGAGGAGGCACCATGAAGCTTTCTTT. Translated: CASTSGRRHHEAFF.

This clonotype showed up many times. The J gene is TRBJ1-1, the V gene TRBV5-1; a possible D gene is TRBD1 (5 bases). CDR1 SGHRS and CDR2 YFSETQ come from the germline V gene. V was cut by 3 bases and J by 0 bases, with 12 bases left in between. The CDR3 runs 15 residues. This CDR3 reads CASSSGRFMNTEAFF. The DNA of the CDR3 is TGCGCCAGCAGCTCGGGACGGTTCATGAACACTGAAGCTTTCTTT.

CDR3 sequence: CASSWGQRQGYEQYF. The CDR3, as DNA: TGTGCCAGCAGCTGGGGTCAAAGACAAGGTTACGAGCAGTACTTC. V gene TRBV7-9 combines with J gene TRBJ2-7; D is undetermined. Germline CDR1 and CDR2: SEHNR and FQNEAQ (reference sequence). Trimming cost V 4 bases and J 4 bases, with 17 bases left between them. The CDR3 consists of 15 residues. Based on the CDR3 plus reference TRBV7-9 and TRBJ2-7, the full variable domain is DTGVSQNPRHKITKRGQNVTFRCDPISEHNRLYWYRQTLGQGPEFLTYFQNEAQLEKSRLLSDRFSAERPKGSFSTLEIQRTEQGDSAMYLCASSWGQRQGYEQYFGPGTRLTVT.

This clonotype was counted only a few times. The V gene is TRBV7-9, the J gene TRBJ2-7; 8 bases are shared with TRBD1. Germline CDR1 reads SEHNR; CDR2 reads FQNEAQ (reference sequence). CDR3 size: 14 residues. The V and J ends lost 8 bases and 5 bases, in that order; junction bases with no gene match: 11. The CDR3 DNA reads TGTGCCAGCCTCCTGGACAGGGAGTCAGACGAGCAGTACTTC. Translation: CASLLDRESDEQYF.

The chain uses TRBV7-9 and TRBJ2-3; 7 nucleotides match TRBD2. CDR3 length equals 16 residues. Looked up from germline, CDR1 is SEHNR and CDR2 is FQNEAQ (reference sequence). V dropped 5 bases and J dropped 6; count of bases not matched to a gene: 14. The CDR3 is CASSPRLESGTDTQYF. CDR3 DNA sequence: TGTGCCAGCAGCCCCCGACTGGAAAGCGGGACGGATACGCAGTATTTT.

This clonotype has a handful of counts. The V gene is TRBV12-3 or TRBV12-4, the J gene TRBJ1-2; TRBD1 aligns across 9 bases. The CDR3 loop spans 15 amino acids. The V and J ends lost 5 bases and 7 bases, in that order; junction bases with no gene match: 11. The DNA of the CDR3 is TGTGCCAGCAGTCCTGCCGGGACAGGGTCGGGTGGCTACACCTTC. This sequence encodes CASSPAGTGSGGYTF.

The chain recombines TRBV20-1 with TRBJ2-3; a possible D gene is TRBD2 (6 bases). This CDR3 spans 14 amino acids. The V and J ends lost 3 bases and 5 bases respectively, with 15 bases between them. Germline loops: CDR1 DFQATT, CDR2 SNEGSKA (reference sequence). In DNA, the CDR3 is TGCAGTGCTAGGGCTGGGACTGGCGGAGATACGCAGTATTTT. Its protein product is CSARAGTGGDTQYF.

This chain links TRBV27 with TRBJ2-7; a weak D match, TRBD1 (5 bases). V lost 10 bases and J lost 3, with 16 bases in between. Germline V gene data show CDR1 as MNHEY and CDR2 as SMNVEV (reference sequence). The CDR3 has 13 residues. The CDR3 DNA sequence: TGTGCCACTGCCGTCGCCACAGGCTACGAGCAGTACTTC. Translated, it gives CATAVATGYEQYF.

This clonotype has only a few counts. This chain uses TRBV20-1 with TRBJ2-1; 8 bases map to TRBD1. The V gene end was trimmed by 4 bases and the J gene end by 5 bases; junction bases not matched to a gene: 10. Germline-derived CDR1 and CDR2 are DFQATT and SNEGSKA (reference sequence). CDR3 length: 15 amino acids. Written as DNA, the CDR3 is TGCAGTGCTACTTCCGGGACAGGATATGACAATGAGCAGTTCTTC. Translation gives CSATSGTGYDNEQFF.

This clonotype was detected a few times. This chain joins TRBV12-3 or TRBV12-4 and TRBJ2-1; 11 bases are a match to TRBD2. The CDR3 has 15 residues. Germline trimming cut 7 bases from V and 6 bases from J; bases unmatched to any gene: 8. CDR3 nucleotide sequence: TGTGCCAGCACTACCCCGCTAGCGGGAGGCAATGAGCAGTTCTTC. The encoded protein is CASTTPLAGGNEQFF.

This chain uses TRBV29-1 with TRBJ2-3, with D tentatively TRBD2 (6 bases). The CDR3 runs to 13 residues. With 8 bases removed from V and 4 bases from J, the gap between germline ends came to 16 bases. Per germline, CDR1 SQVTM and CDR2 ANQGSEA. The chain's CDR3 is CSLARGEADTQYF. Here the CDR3 DNA reads TGCAGCCTCGCGCGGGGTGAGGCAGATACGCAGTATTTT.

This clonotype came up many times. The junction departs from germline at one end; a sequencing error may be responsible. The chain uses TRBV5-1 and TRBJ2-3, with 9 nucleotides matching TRBD1. This CDR3 spans 15 amino acids. CDR1 and CDR2 (germline): SGHRS, YFSETQ. The CDR3, as DNA: TGTGCCAGCAGCTTGGGACAGGGAGGCACAGATACGCAGTATTTT. It specifies CASSLGQGGTDTQYF.

This clonotype occurred a few times. V gene TRBV7-2 combines with J gene TRBJ1-1, with unresolved D. The germline V gene has CDR1 SGHTA and CDR2 FQGNSA. The ends were cut back, 1 base at V and 8 bases at J, with 8 bases in the middle. This CDR3 has 12 residues. The CDR3 region is CASSLEISEAFF. DNA of the CDR3: TGTGCCAGCAGCTTAGAAATTAGCGAAGCTTTCTTT.

The rearrangement joins TRBV7-2 to TRBJ1-6; tentative D call: TRBD1 (6 bases). The CDR3 extends over 15 amino acids. The germline V and J ends were trimmed by 1 base and 6 bases, with 10 bases remaining between them. The V gene's germline CDR1 is SGHTA and CDR2 FQGNSA. In DNA form, the CDR3 reads TGTGCCAGCAGCTTAGAGGGGACAAGTAATTCACCCCTCCACTTT. This translates into CASSLEGTSNSPLHF.

This chain uses TRBV20-1 with TRBJ1-1; D not resolved. The V end lost 7 bases, the J end lost 0 bases, and 6 bases lay between the germline ends. The CDR3 covers 11 residues. The V gene's germline CDR1 is DFQATT and CDR2 SNEGSKA (reference sequence). The CDR3 spells CSGWVNTEAFF. The DNA for the CDR3 is TGCAGTGGCTGGGTGAACACTGAAGCTTTCTTT.

The chain joins TRBV20-1 to TRBJ2-3; the D is unclear. Looked up from germline, CDR1 is DFQATT and CDR2 is SNEGSKA (reference sequence). V was shortened by 4 bases and J by 2 bases, with 4 bases between the two germline ends. The CDR3 runs 11 residues. The CDR3 DNA follows: TGCAGTGCTACCTTCACAGATACGCAGTATTTT. It yields the protein CSATFTDTQYF.

The chain joins TRBV11-2 to TRBJ2-7; 7 bases line up with TRBD1. J gave up 2 bases and V 4 bases, and 11 bases lay outside the gene matches. CDR3 length: 16 residues. The germline V gene encodes CDR1 SGHAT and CDR2 FQNNGV. The CDR3 bases are TGTGCCAGCAGCTCCACACCCGGGACAGACGCCTACGAGCAGTACTTC. Its translation is CASSSTPGTDAYEQYF.

This rearrangement joins TRBV12-3 or TRBV12-4 to TRBJ1-5; D not resolved. V was trimmed by 3 bases and J by 7 bases, leaving 19 bases between them. The CDR3 has 16 residues. This CDR3 reads CASSFSSGQPGQPQHF. The CDR3, as DNA: TGTGCCAGCAGTTTTTCCAGTGGTCAACCGGGGCAGCCCCAGCATTTT.

This clonotype has just a few counts. The CDR3 DNA reads as TGCAGTGCTAGGCCGGGACTAGCGGGAGGGGAGACCCAGTACTTC. As protein: CSARPGLAGGETQYF. The chain carries TRBV20-1 and TRBJ2-5; 16 bases match TRBD2. This CDR3 spans 15 amino acids. Germline V gene lookup returns CDR1 DFQATT and CDR2 SNEGSKA (reference sequence). J lost 5 bases, V lost 3 bases, and 3 bases had no gene match.

As for this clonotype: The conserved phenylalanine or tryptophan normally closing the CDR3 is absent here, so this likely arose from a read error. No DNA is shown, since the ends of the CDR3 on it are uncertain; the CDR3 is the one TCRdb lists. The chain carries TRBV5-1 and TRBJ2-7; the table's D call, TRBD2, has no DNA check behind it. The CDR3 is made up of 9 amino acids, end residues included. CDR1 is SGHRS and CDR2 is YFSETQ in the germline V gene. CDR3 amino acids: CASSLVPVG.

The chain uses TRBV20-1 and TRBJ1-2; maybe TRBD1 (6 bases). Germline V CDR1 and CDR2: DFQATT, SNEGSKA (reference sequence). The CDR3 is 11 amino acids. Trimming pared 7 bases from V and 11 bases from J, leaving 17 bases between. The CDR3 loop reads CSGLGQWRYTF. The CDR3 DNA follows: TGCAGTGGTTTGGGACAATGGAGGTACACCTTC.

There are a few counts of this clonotype. This chain uses TRBV29-1 with TRBJ1-2; a weak D match, TRBD1 (5 bases). Trimming removed 2 bases at V and 4 bases at J, with 8 bases between. Germline CDR1 and CDR2: SQVTM and ANQGSEA. The CDR3 sequence is 12 residues long. CDR3 in amino acids: CSVERGSYGYTF. The CDR3 bases are TGCAGCGTTGAAAGGGGAAGCTATGGCTACACCTTC.